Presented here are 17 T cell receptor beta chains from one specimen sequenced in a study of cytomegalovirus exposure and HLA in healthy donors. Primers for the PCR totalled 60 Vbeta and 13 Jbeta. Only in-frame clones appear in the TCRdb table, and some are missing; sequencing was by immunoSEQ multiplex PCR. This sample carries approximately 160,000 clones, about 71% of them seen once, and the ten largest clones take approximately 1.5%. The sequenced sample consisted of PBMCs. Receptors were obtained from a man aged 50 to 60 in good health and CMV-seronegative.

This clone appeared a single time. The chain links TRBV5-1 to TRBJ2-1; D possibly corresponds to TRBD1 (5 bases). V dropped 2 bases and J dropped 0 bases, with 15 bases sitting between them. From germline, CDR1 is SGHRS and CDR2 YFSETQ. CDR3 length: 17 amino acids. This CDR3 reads CASSFKTPQGSYNEQFF. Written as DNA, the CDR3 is TGCGCCAGCAGCTTCAAGACACCTCAGGGCTCCTACAATGAGCAGTTCTTC.

DNA for the CDR3: TGTGCCAGCAGCTCCTACCGACAGGGTTATCCTGGAAACACCATATATTTT. Protein product: CASSSYRQGYPGNTIYF. The V call is TRBV7-2, the J call TRBJ1-3; 7 nucleotides align to TRBD1. The CDR3 is made up of 17 amino acids. Germline CDR1 reads SGHTA; CDR2 reads FQGNSA. The V segment lost 4 bases and the J segment 2 bases; nucleotides outside the gene matches: 11.

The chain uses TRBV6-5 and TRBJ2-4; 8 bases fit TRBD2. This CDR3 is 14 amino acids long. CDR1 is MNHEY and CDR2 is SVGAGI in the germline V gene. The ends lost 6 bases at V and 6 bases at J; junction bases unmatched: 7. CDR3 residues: CASSPGGAGNIQYF. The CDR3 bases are TGTGCCAGCAGCCCCGGGGGGGCCGGAAACATTCAGTACTTC.

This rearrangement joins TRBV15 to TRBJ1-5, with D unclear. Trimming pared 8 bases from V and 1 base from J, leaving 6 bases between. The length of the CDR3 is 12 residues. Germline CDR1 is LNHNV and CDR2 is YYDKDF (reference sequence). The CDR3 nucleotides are TGTGCCACCTCATTGAGCAATCAGCCCCAGCATTTT. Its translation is CATSLSNQPQHF.

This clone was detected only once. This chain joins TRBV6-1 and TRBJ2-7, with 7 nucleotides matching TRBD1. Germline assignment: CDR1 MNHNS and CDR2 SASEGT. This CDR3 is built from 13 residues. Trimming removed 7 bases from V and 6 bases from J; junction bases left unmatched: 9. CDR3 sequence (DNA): TGTGCCAGCACGCGACAGGGAGATAGCGAGCAGTACTTC. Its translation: CASTRQGDSEQYF.

The CDR3 DNA sequence: TGTGCCAGCAGCACCGCAGGGGGCGGAGGAGAGACCCAGTACTTC. Its translation: CASSTAGGGGETQYF. The rearrangement joins TRBV11-3 to TRBJ2-5; TRBD1 agrees at 8 bases. The germline V gene has CDR1 SGHNT and CDR2 YENEEA. CDR3 length equals 15 residues. The V and J ends lost 5 bases and 4 bases, in that order; junction bases with no gene match: 9. The whole variable domain, filled in from reference TRBV11-3 and TRBJ2-5, reads EAGVVQSPRYKIIEKKQPVAFWCNPISGHNTLYWYLQNLGQGPELLIRYENEEAVDDSQLPKDRFSAERLKGVDSTLKIQPAELGDSAVYLCASSTAGGGGETQYFGPGTRLLVL.

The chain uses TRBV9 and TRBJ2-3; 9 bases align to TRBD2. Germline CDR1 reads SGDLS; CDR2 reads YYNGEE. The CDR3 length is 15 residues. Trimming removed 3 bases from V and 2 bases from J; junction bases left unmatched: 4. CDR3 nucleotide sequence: TGTGCCAGCAGCGCCCAGCGGGGGGTCACAGATACGCAGTATTTT. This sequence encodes CASSAQRGVTDTQYF.

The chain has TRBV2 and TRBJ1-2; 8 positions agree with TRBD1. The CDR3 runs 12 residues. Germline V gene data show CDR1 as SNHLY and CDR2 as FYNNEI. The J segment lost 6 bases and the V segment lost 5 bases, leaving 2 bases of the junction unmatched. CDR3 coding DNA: TGTGCCAGCAGTACAGGGGGGAATGGCTACACCTTC. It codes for CASSTGGNGYTF. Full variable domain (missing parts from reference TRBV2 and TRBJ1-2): EPEVTQTPSHQVTQMGQEVILRCVPISNHLYFYWYRQILGQKVEFLVSFYNNEISEKSEIFDDQFSVERPDGSNFTLKIRSTKLEDSAMYFCASSTGGNGYTFGSGTRLTVV.

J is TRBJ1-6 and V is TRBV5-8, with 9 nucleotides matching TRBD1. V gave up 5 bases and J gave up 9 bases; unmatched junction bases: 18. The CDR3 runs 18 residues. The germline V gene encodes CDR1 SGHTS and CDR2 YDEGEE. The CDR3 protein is CASRPGTGLSTLISPLHF. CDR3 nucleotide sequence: TGTGCCAGCAGGCCAGGGACAGGGCTTTCCACCCTTATTTCACCCCTCCACTTT.

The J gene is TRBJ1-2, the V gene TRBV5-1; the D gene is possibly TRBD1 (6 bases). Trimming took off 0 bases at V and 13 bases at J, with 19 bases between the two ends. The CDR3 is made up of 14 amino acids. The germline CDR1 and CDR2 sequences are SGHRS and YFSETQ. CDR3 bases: TGCGCCAGCAGCTTGGGAGCGGGGGCCGACCCATCCACCTTC. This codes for CASSLGAGADPSTF.

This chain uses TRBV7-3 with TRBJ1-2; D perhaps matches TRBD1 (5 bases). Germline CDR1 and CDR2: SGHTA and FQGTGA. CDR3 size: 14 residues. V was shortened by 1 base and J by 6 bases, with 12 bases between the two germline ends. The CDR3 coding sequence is TGTGCCAGCAGCTTAAGCAGGGAGGGGAATGGCTACACCTTC. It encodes CASSLSREGNGYTF.

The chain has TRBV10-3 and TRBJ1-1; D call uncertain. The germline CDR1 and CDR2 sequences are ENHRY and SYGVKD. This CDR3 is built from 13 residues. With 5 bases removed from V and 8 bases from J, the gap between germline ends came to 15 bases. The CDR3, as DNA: TGTGCCATCAGTCTTGGACTAGGCCGAGAAGCTTTCTTT. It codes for CAISLGLGREAFF.

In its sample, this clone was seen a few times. CDR3 loop: CASSYVVGGSTEAFF. The CDR3 DNA is TGTGCCAGCAGTTACGTGGTAGGGGGCAGTACTGAAGCTTTCTTT. This chain uses TRBV6-5 with TRBJ1-1, with 7 bases that match TRBD1. V gave up 2 bases and J gave up 5 bases; unmatched junction bases: 8. CDR3 length equals 15 residues. CDR1 is MNHEY, CDR2 SVGAGI, per germline.

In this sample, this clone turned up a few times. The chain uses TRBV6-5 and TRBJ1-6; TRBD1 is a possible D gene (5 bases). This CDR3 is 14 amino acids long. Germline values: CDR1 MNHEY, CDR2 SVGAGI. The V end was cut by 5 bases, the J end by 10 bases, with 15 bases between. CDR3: CASSTGREGSPLHF. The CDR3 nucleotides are TGTGCCAGCAGTACCGGCAGGGAGGGATCACCCCTCCACTTT.

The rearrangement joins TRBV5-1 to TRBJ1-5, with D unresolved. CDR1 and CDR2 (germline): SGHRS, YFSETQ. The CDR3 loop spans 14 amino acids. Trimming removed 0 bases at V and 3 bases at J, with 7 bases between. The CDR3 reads CASSLGDFNQPQHF. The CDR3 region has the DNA TGCGCCAGCAGCTTGGGAGATTTCAATCAGCCCCAGCATTTT.

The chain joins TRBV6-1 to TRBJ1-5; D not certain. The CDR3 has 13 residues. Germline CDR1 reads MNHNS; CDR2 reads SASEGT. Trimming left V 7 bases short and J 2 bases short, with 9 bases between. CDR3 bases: TGTGCCAGCATCATTACAGGCAATCAGCCCCAGCATTTT. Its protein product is CASIITGNQPQHF.

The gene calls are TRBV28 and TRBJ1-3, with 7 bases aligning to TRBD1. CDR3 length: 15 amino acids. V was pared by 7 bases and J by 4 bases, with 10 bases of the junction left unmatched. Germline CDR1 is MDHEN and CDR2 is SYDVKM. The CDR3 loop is CASTEIGGSGNTIYF. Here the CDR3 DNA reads TGTGCCAGCACGGAAATAGGGGGCTCCGGAAACACCATATATTTT.